This entry lists 4 T cell receptor beta chains sequenced from one sample in a study of T cells in Graves' hyperthyroidism and ophthalmopathy (dated by TCRdb to between 2019 and 2020). Library prep was done by multiplex PCR. The reads were generated on an Illumina HiSeq 2000. The TCR beta CDR3 regions were amplified from the RNA transcripts. The first round of RT-PCR for the TCR CDR3 was performed with the HTBI primer set and the Qiagen OneStep RT-PCR kit. The public sequencing data were trimmed at Q25 with fastp and processed into clonotypes with MiXCR by TCRdb, which kept only in-frame beta chains. Identical CDR3 proteins give one entry, which carries the most common genes and DNA. The sample table holds roughly 420,000 distinct CDR3 sequences, of which roughly 15% were seen once. The ten largest clones represent approximately 5.3% of the sample. Sequenced: blood. The source of these receptors is a woman aged 18 to 35 with Graves' hyperthyroidism.

This clonotype came up a few times. V and J are TRBV15 and TRBJ1-2, with no clear D. The V end was cut by 0 bases, the J end by 4 bases, with 9 bases between. The CDR3 has 14 residues. From germline, CDR1 is LNHNV and CDR2 YYDKDF (reference sequence). CDR3: CATSRERDGYGYTF. The CDR3 nucleotides read TGTGCCACCAGCAGAGAAAGGGATGGCTATGGCTACACCTTC.

There are many counts of this clonotype. This chain connects TRBV27 to TRBJ2-7; D is perhaps TRBD1 (5 bases). V lost 5 bases and J 3 bases, leaving 11 bases between the germline ends. The CDR3 is 13 residues long. Germline assignment: CDR1 MNHEY and CDR2 SMNVEV (reference sequence). DNA of the CDR3: TGTGCCAGCAGTCCCTCGACAGACTACGAGCAGTACTTC. As protein: CASSPSTDYEQYF.

This clonotype was detected a few times. The chain employs TRBV2 and TRBJ2-7; 12 bases fit TRBD1. CDR3 length: 15 residues. Germline values: CDR1 SNHLY, CDR2 FYNNEI. V shed 5 bases, J shed 2 bases, and the junction held 4 bases outside the gene matches. CDR3 DNA sequence: TGTGCCAGCAGTTCCGGGACAGGGGGCCCCTACGAGCAGTACTTC. Translated, it gives CASSSGTGGPYEQYF.

This clonotype has a count of ten or more. This chain links TRBV12-3 or TRBV12-4 with TRBJ1-4, with a possible D match to TRBD1 (6 bases). The CDR3 loop spans 13 amino acids. V lost 5 bases and J lost 10, with 14 bases in between. CDR3: CASSPGLGGKLFF. The DNA of the CDR3 is TGTGCCAGCAGTCCGGGTCTAGGGGGAAAACTGTTTTTT.